This T cell receptor (beta chain) was identified during a study of graft-versus-host responses after intestinal transplantation. Study-level background: Recipients uniformly received anti-thymocyte globulin induction, followed by tacrolimus and steroids for roughly three years.

The repertoire was sequenced with immunoSEQ multiplex PCR; TCRdb's copy has only in-frame clones and lacks some. Here the sample spans more than 60,000 clones, 90% being singletons. About this clone itself: Its matching antigen is unknown.

Study results and limitations: Recipient marrow harbored GvH clones, some of which surfaced first in ileum or blood.

CDR3 length: 14 residues. Trimming cost V 5 bases and J 0 bases, with 11 bases left between them. In germline, CDR1 is SEHNR, CDR2 FQNEAQ (reference sequence). The chain carries TRBV7-9 and TRBJ2-7; D is uncertain. The sequence derives from a human donor who received an intestinal transplant. Specimen: unstimulated CD8+ T cells sorted from spleen or lymph node cells, collected before intestinal transplant. In nucleotides, the CDR3 is TGTGCCAGCAGCCCACCCAATAGCTCCTACGAGCAGTACTTC. Its protein product is CASSPPNSSYEQYF.